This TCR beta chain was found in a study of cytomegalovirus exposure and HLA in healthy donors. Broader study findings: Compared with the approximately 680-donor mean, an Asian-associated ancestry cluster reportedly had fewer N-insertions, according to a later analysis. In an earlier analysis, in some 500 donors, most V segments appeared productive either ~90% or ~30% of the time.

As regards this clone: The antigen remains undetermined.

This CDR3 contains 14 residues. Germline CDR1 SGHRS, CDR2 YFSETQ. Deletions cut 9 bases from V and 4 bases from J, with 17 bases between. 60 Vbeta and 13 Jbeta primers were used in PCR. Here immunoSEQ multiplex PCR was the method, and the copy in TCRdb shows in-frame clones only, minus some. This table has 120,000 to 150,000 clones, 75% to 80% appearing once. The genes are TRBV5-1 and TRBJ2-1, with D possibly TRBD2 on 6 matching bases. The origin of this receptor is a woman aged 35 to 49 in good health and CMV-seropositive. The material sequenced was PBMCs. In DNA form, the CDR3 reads TGCGCCACCGGAACCGGGACTCAATACAATGAGCAGTTCTTC. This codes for CATGTGTQYNEQFF.